This T cell receptor beta chain was sequenced in a study of blood T cell repertoires in COVID-19. The overall study: Samples of COVID-19 (acute and convalescent) were obtained from the United States, Italy and Spain.

Clones were read by immunoSEQ multiplex PCR, and TCRdb kept only the in-frame ones, dropping some. The table shows 55,000 to 75,000 clones, with about 87% occurring only once. Germline V lookup: CDR1 SGHRS, CDR2 YFSETQ. The CDR3 is made up of 15 amino acids. The junction had 7 bases not matched to a gene; V was cut back by 4 bases and J by 2 bases. The TCR was taken from a human donor with active COVID-19. The donor label of this sample is uncertain. The material sequenced was peripheral blood. The rearrangement uses TRBV5-1 and TRBJ2-5, with 8 bases matching TRBD1. Here the CDR3 DNA reads TGCGCCAGCAGCGCCAACACAGGGGGGCAAGAGACCCAGTACTTC. Amino acid sequence: CASSANTGGQETQYF.